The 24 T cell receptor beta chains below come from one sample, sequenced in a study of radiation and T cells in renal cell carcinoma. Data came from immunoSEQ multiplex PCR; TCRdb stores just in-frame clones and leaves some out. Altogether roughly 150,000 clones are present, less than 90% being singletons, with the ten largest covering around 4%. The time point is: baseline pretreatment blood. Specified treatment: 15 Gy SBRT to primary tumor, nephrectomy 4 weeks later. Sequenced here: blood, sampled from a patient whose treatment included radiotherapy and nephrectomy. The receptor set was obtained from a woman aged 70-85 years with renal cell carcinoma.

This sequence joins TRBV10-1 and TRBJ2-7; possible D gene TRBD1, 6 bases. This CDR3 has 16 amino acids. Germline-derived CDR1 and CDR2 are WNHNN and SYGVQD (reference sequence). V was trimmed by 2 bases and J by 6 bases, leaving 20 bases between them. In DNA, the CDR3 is TGCGCCAGCAGTGAGGCCCCACACGTCAGGGGTGGCGAGCAGTACTTC. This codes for CASSEAPHVRGGEQYF.

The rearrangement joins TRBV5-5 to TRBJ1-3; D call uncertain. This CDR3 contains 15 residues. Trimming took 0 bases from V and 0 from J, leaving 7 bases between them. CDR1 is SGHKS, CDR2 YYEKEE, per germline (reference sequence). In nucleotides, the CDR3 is TGTGCCAGCAGCTTGGTCGGCCTCTCTGGAAACACCATATATTTT. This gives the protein CASSLVGLSGNTIYF.

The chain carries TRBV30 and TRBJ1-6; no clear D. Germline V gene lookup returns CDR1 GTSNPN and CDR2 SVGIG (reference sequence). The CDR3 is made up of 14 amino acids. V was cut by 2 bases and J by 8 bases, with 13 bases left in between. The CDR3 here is CAWSISNGDSPLHF. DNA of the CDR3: TGTGCCTGGAGTATTTCCAATGGGGATTCACCCCTCCACTTT. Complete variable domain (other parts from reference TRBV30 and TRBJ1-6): SQTIHQWPATLVQPVGSPLSLECTVEGTSNPNLYWYRQAAGRGLQLLFYSVGIGQISSEVPQNLSASRPQDRQFILSSKKLLLSDSGFYLCAWSISNGDSPLHFGNGTRLTVT.

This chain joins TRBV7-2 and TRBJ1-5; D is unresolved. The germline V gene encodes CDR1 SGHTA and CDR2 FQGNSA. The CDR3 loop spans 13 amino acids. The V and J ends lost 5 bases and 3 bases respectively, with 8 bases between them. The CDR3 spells CASSPWVNQPQHF. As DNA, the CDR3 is TGTGCCAGCAGCCCATGGGTCAATCAGCCCCAGCATTTT.

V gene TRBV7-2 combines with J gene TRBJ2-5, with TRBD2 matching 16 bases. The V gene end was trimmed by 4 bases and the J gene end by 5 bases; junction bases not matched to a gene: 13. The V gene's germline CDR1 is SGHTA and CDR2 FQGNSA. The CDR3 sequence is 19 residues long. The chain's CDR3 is CASSSARGLAGGRRETQYF. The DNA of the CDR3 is TGTGCCAGCAGCTCCGCTCGGGGACTAGCGGGGGGGAGGCGGGAGACCCAGTACTTC.

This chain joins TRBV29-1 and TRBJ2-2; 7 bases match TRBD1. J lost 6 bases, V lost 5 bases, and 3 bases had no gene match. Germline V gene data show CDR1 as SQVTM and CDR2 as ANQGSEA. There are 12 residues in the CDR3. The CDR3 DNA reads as TGCAGCGTTAAAGGGGGCCCCGGGGAGCTGTTTTTT. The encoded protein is CSVKGGPGELFF.

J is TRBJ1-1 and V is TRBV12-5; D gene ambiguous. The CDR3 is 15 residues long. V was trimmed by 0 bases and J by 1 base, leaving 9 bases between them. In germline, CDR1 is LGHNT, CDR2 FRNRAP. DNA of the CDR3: TGTGCTAGTGGTTTGGTACTTGGGAGGAACACTGAAGCTTTCTTT. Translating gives CASGLVLGRNTEAFF.

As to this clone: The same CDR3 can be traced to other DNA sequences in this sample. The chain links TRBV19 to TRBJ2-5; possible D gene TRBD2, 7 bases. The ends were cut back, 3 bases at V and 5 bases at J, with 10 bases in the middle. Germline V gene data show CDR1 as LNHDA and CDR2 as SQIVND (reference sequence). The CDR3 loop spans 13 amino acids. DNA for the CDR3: TGTGCCAGTAGTATTGGGGGGGCGGAGACCCAGTACTTC. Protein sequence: CASSIGGAETQYF.

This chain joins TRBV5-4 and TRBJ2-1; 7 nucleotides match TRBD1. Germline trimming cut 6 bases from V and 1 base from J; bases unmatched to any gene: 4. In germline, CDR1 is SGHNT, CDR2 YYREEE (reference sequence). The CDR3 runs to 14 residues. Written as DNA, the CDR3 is TGTGCCAGCACCCCGACAGGGTCCTACAATGAGCAGTTCTTC. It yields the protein CASTPTGSYNEQFF.

The CDR3 is CASSLDLNTEAFF. CDR3 DNA: TGTGCCAGCAGCTTAGATCTAAACACTGAAGCTTTCTTT. The V call is TRBV7-9, the J call TRBJ1-1; D unclear. The CDR3 runs to 13 residues. The germline CDR1 and CDR2 sequences are SEHNR and FQNEAQ (reference sequence). With 1 base removed from V and 2 bases from J, the gap between germline ends came to 5 bases. Full variable domain (rest looked up from reference TRBV7-9 and TRBJ1-1): DTGVSQNPRHKITKRGQNVTFRCDPISEHNRLYWYRQTLGQGPEFLTYFQNEAQLEKSRLLSDRFSAERPKGSFSTLEIQRTEQGDSAMYLCASSLDLNTEAFFGQGTRLTVV.

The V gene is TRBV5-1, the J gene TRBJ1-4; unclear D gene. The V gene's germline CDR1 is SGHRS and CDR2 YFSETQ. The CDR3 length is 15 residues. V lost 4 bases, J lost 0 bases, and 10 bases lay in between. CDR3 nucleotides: TGCGCCAGCAGCCCCTCGGTGGCAACTAATGAAAAACTGTTTTTT. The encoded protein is CASSPSVATNEKLFF. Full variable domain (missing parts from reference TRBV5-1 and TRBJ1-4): KAGVTQTPRYLIKTRGQQVTLSCSPISGHRSVSWYQQTPGQGLQFLFEYFSETQRNKGNFPGRFSGRQFSNSRSEMNVSTLELGDSALYLCASSPSVATNEKLFFGSGTQLSVL.

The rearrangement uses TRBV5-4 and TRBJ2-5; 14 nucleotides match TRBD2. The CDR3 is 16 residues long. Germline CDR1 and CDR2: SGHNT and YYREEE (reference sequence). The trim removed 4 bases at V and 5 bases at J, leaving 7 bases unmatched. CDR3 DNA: TGTGCCAGCAGCCCCGGACTAGCGGGGGGCCCGGAGACCCAGTACTTC. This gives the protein CASSPGLAGGPETQYF.

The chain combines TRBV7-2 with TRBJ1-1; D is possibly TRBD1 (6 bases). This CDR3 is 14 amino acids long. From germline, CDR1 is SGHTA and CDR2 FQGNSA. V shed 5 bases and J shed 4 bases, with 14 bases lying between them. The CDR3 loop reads CASSPGPQGTEAFF. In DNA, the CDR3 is TGTGCCAGCAGCCCTGGCCCACAGGGCACTGAAGCTTTCTTT. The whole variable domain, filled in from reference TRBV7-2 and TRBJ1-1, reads GAGVSQSPSNKVTEKGKDVELRCDPISGHTALYWYRQSLGQGLEFLIYFQGNSAPDKSGLPSDRFSAERTGGSVSTLTIQRTQQEDSAVYLCASSPGPQGTEAFFGQGTRLTVV.

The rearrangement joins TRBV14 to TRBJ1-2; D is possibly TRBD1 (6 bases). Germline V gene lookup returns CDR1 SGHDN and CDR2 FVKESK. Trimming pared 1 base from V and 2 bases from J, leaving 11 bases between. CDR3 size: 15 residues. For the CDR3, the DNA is TGTGCCAGCAGCCAAGCAGGGGACGTCAACTATGGCTACACCTTC. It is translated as CASSQAGDVNYGYTF.

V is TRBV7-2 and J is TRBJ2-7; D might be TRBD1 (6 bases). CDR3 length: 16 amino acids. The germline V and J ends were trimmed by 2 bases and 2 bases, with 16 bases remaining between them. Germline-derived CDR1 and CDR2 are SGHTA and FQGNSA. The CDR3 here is CASSLSGRGSPYEQYF. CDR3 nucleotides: TGTGCCAGCAGCTTATCGGGCAGGGGATCCCCCTACGAGCAGTACTTC.

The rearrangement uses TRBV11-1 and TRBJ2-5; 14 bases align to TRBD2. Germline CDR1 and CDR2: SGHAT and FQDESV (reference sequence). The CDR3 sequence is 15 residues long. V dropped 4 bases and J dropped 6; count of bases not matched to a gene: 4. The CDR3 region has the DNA TGTGCCAGCAGCTCGACTAGCGGGGGGGCTAAGACCCAGTACTTC. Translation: CASSSTSGGAKTQYF.

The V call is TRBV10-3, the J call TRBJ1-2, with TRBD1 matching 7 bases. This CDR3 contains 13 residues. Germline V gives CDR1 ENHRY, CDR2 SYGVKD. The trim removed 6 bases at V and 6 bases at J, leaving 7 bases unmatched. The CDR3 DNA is TGTGCCATCAGAGGAGGGGGCGAGAATGGCTACACCTTC. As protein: CAIRGGGENGYTF.

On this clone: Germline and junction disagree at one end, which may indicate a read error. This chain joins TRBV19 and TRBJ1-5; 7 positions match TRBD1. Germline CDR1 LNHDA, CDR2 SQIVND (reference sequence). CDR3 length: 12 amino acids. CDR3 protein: CASSIGEGTVNF. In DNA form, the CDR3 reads TGTGCCAGTAGTATAGGGGAAGGGACAGTGAATTTT.

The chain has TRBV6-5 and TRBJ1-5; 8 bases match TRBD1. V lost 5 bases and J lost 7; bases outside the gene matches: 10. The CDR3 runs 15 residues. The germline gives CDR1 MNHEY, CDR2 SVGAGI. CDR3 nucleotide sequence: TGTGCCAGCAGTCTACACCAGGGGGCAGGCCAGCCCCAGCATTTT. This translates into CASSLHQGAGQPQHF.

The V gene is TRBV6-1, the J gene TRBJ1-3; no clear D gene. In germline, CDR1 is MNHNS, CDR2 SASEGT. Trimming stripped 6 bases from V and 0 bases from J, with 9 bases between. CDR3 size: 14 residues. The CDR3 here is CASRHQSSGNTIYF. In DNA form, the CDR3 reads TGTGCCAGCAGGCATCAGAGCTCTGGAAACACCATATATTTT.

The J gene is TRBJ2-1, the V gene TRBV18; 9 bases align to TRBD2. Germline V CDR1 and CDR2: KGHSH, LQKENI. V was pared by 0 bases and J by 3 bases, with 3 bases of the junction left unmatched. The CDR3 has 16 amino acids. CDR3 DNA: TGTGCCAGCTCACCACCGAGCGGGGGGATCTACAATGAGCAGTTCTTC. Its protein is CASSPPSGGIYNEQFF.

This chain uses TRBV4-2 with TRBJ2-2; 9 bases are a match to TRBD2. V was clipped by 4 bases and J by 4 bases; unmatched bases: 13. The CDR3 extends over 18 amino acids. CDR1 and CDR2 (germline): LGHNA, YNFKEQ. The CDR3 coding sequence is TGTGCCAGCAGCCTGGCCGGCGGGGGGGCCCAAGGCACCGGGGAGCTGTTTTTT. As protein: CASSLAGGGAQGTGELFF.

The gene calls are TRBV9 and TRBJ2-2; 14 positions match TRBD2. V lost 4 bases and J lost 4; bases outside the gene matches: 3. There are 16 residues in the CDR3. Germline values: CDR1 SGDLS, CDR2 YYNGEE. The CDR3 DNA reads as TGTGCCAGCAGCCTCGGACTAGCGGGGGGCACCGGGGAGCTGTTTTTT. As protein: CASSLGLAGGTGELFF.

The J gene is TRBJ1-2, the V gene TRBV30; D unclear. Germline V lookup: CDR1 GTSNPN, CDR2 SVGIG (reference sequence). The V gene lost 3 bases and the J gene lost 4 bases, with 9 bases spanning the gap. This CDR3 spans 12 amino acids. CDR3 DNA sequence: TGTGCCTGGAGGGGATTTCGCTATGGCTACACCTTC. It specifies CAWRGFRYGYTF.